Below are 3 T cell receptor beta chains sequenced from a single sample in a study of early T cells in non-severe SARS-CoV-2 infection. TCRdb called the 5' RACE reads again in MiXCR, with one record for every CDR3 protein. The data show about 29,000 distinct CDR3 sequences, over 3.5% seen once. The sequenced sample was whole blood. The receptors were sampled from an adult who was a healthcare worker with PCR-confirmed SARS-CoV-2 infection or an uninfected control (not recorded which).

This clonotype has ten or more counts. The CDR3 sequence is CSVLARMYNEQFF. In DNA form, the CDR3 reads TGCAGTGTTCTGGCGCGGATGTACAATGAGCAGTTCTTC. The chain employs TRBV20-1 and TRBJ2-1; D gene ambiguous. The CDR3 covers 13 residues. The germline CDR1 and CDR2 sequences are DFQATT and SNEGSKA (reference sequence). The ends were cut back, 7 bases at V and 4 bases at J, with 14 bases in the middle.

This clonotype turned up a few times. The rearrangement uses TRBV6-2 or TRBV6-3 and TRBJ2-1; 9 nucleotides agree with TRBD2. CDR3 size: 15 residues. CDR1 and CDR2 from the germline V gene are MNHEY and SVGEGT. The J segment lost 1 base and the V segment lost 7 bases, leaving 5 bases of the junction unmatched. The CDR3 DNA is TGTGCCAGCACCTTAGCGGGAGTTTCCTACAATGAGCAGTTCTTC. It codes for CASTLAGVSYNEQFF.

This clonotype was observed many times. The chain combines TRBV7-9 with TRBJ2-1, with 10 bases lining up with TRBD1. Germline V lookup: CDR1 SEHNR, CDR2 FQNEAQ (reference sequence). V trimming: 5 bases; J trimming: 6 bases; junction bases outside the gene matches: 7. The CDR3 is 15 amino acids. CDR3 region: CASSLDRGPGNEQFF. CDR3 sequence (DNA): TGTGCCAGCAGCCTAGACAGGGGGCCGGGCAATGAGCAGTTCTTC.